Listed here are 28 T cell receptor beta chains from one sample, sequenced in a study of blood T cells in healthy people across ages. Then a second PCR, running about 6 to 12 cycles, was carried out with a sample-barcoded 5' primer and a J-beta primer mix. MiXCR, applied by TCRdb to the 5' RACE reads, yields one record per CDR3 protein. The sample contains some 1,800,000 distinct CDR3 sequences, roughly 43% of which appear only once. Sequencing was performed on blood. All receptors derive from a human donor in good health.

Regarding this clonotype: One junction end does not reproduce the germline sequence, and a read error may be involved. DNA of the CDR3: TGCAGTGCCCCGCCGGGACAGGGAAGCTCTGGGGCCGACGTCCTGACTTTC. Protein: CSAPPGQGSSGADVLTF. The chain has TRBV20-1 and TRBJ2-6; 9 bases fit TRBD1. CDR1 DFQATT and CDR2 SNEGSKA come from the germline V gene (reference sequence). This CDR3 is 17 amino acids long.

The genes are TRBV6-2 or TRBV6-3 and TRBJ2-5, with D perhaps TRBD1 or TRBD2 (5 bases each). CDR3 length equals 14 residues. Per germline, CDR1 MNHEY and CDR2 SVGEGT. V was shortened by 6 bases and J by 1 base, with 12 bases between the two germline ends. The chain's CDR3 is CASRHGDLQETQYF. The CDR3 DNA is TGTGCCAGCAGGCACGGGGACCTCCAAGAGACCCAGTACTTC.

There are a few counts of this clonotype. This sequence joins TRBV29-1 and TRBJ1-5; TRBD1 aligns across 7 bases. The germline V gene has CDR1 SQVTM and CDR2 ANQGSEA. CDR3 size: 13 residues. The J segment lost 5 bases and the V segment lost 5 bases, leaving 6 bases of the junction unmatched. The CDR3 is CSVFTGDYQPQHF. The CDR3 DNA sequence: TGCAGCGTTTTCACAGGGGATTATCAGCCCCAGCATTTT.

On this clonotype itself: A clone one base away is much larger, so this may be a read error. This sequence joins TRBV11-2 and TRBJ2-1; maybe TRBD2 (6 bases). The CDR3 length is 16 residues. Germline V gene sequence: CDR1 SGHAT, CDR2 FQNNGV. The CDR3 protein is CASSRRGDTSHNEQFF. The CDR3 DNA is TGTGCCAGCAGTCGACGCGGGGATACCTCCCACAATGAGCAGTTCTTC.

This sequence joins TRBV6-6 and TRBJ2-7; 10 nucleotides line up with TRBD2. This CDR3 spans 15 amino acids. Trimming took 1 base from V and 3 from J; bases not matched to a gene: 3. CDR1 and CDR2 from the germline V gene are MNHNY and SVGAGI (reference sequence). CDR3 region: CASSYYGTSDYEQYF. As DNA, the CDR3 is TGTGCCAGCAGTTACTACGGGACTAGCGACTACGAGCAGTACTTC.

This sequence joins TRBV7-3 and TRBJ1-6; D gene ambiguous. Per germline, CDR1 SGHTA and CDR2 FQGTGA. This CDR3 is 13 amino acids long. V shed 5 bases and J shed 6 bases, with 8 bases lying between them. The CDR3 sequence: CASSLRCNSPLHF. In DNA form, the CDR3 reads TGTGCCAGCAGCCTAAGGTGTAATTCACCCCTCCACTTT.

The rearrangement links TRBV15 to TRBJ2-5, with 8 bases matching TRBD2. Germline V gene lookup returns CDR1 LNHNV and CDR2 YYDKDF (reference sequence). The CDR3 consists of 16 residues. J was trimmed by 2 bases and V by 1 base; bases with no gene match: 6. CDR3 in amino acids: CATSRGAGGLQETQYF. The CDR3 bases are TGTGCCACCAGCAGAGGGGCGGGGGGCCTTCAAGAGACCCAGTACTTC.

This chain joins TRBV20-1 and TRBJ2-5, with D hard to call. V lost 6 bases and J lost 2, with 10 bases in between. Germline V lookup: CDR1 DFQATT, CDR2 SNEGSKA (reference sequence). The CDR3 length is 12 residues. In nucleotides, the CDR3 is TGCAGTGCCCCCCGAGATCAAGAGACCCAGTACTTC. Protein: CSAPRDQETQYF.

V is TRBV2 and J is TRBJ2-1; TRBD2 matches at 9 bases. The CDR3 totals 15 residues. The V gene's germline CDR1 is SNHLY and CDR2 FYNNEI. With 5 bases clipped from V and 10 bases from J, the junction kept 12 bases outside the gene matches. CDR3 protein: CASSIDGGGAFEQFF. The CDR3 coding sequence is TGTGCCAGCAGTATAGATGGCGGGGGGGCTTTCGAGCAGTTCTTC.

The rearrangement uses TRBV4-1 and TRBJ1-1; D unresolved. Trimming removed 0 bases at V and 3 bases at J, with 11 bases between. The germline V gene encodes CDR1 MGHRA and CDR2 YSYEKL. This CDR3 contains 15 residues. The CDR3 nucleotides are TGCGCCAGCAGCCAAGACCTTATAGTGTACACTGAAGCTTTCTTT. Its translation is CASSQDLIVYTEAFF.

This clonotype occurred many times. This rearrangement joins TRBV29-1 to TRBJ2-1, with D possibly TRBD1 on 7 matching bases. The germline gives CDR1 SQVTM, CDR2 ANQGSEA. V lost 3 bases and J lost 5, with 14 bases in between. The CDR3 contains 14 residues. CDR3: CSVDAGQLNNEQFF. The CDR3 DNA reads TGCAGCGTTGATGCGGGACAGCTAAACAATGAGCAGTTCTTC.

The chain combines TRBV29-1 with TRBJ2-7; no reliable D call. The V gene lost 5 bases and the J gene lost 5 bases, with 10 bases spanning the gap. CDR1 is SQVTM and CDR2 is ANQGSEA in the germline V gene. The CDR3 consists of 11 residues. Here the CDR3 DNA reads TGCAGCGTTCTGGATCCCCACGAGCAGTACTTC. Translation gives CSVLDPHEQYF.

This chain uses TRBV7-2 with TRBJ1-1; D unclear. This CDR3 is 13 amino acids long. V gave up 5 bases and J gave up 6 bases, with 13 bases separating them. The V gene's germline CDR1 is SGHTA and CDR2 FQGNSA. The DNA of the CDR3 is TGTGCCAGCAGCCCTACGGGGATTTCTGAAGCTTTCTTT. It is translated as CASSPTGISEAFF. The full variable domain, rest sourced from reference TRBV7-2 and TRBJ1-1, is GAGVSQSPSNKVTEKGKDVELRCDPISGHTALYWYRQSLGQGLEFLIYFQGNSAPDKSGLPSDRFSAERTGGSVSTLTIQRTQQEDSAVYLCASSPTGISEAFFGQGTRLTVV.

J is TRBJ2-5 and V is TRBV6-6; 9 nucleotides line up with TRBD2. The CDR3 spans 16 residues. The junction had 16 bases not matched to a gene; V was cut back by 8 bases and J by 6 bases. CDR1 is MNHNY and CDR2 is SVGAGI in the germline V gene (reference sequence). The CDR3 nucleotides read TGTGCCAGCTCGATAGCGGGGGCTCAAGACGGAAAGACCCAGTACTTC. Its translation: CASSIAGAQDGKTQYF.

The rearrangement links TRBV19 to TRBJ2-1; D is ambiguous. The length of the CDR3 is 15 residues. V lost 5 bases, J lost 0 bases, and 11 bases lay in between. Germline V gene data show CDR1 as LNHDA and CDR2 as SQIVND (reference sequence). CDR3 protein: CASSHSPSSYNEQFF. CDR3 DNA: TGTGCCAGTAGTCACTCGCCCAGCTCCTACAATGAGCAGTTCTTC.

In this sample, this clonotype turned up many times. The chain links TRBV5-5 to TRBJ2-1; no clear D. The CDR3 sequence is 15 residues long. V shed 0 bases and J shed 2 bases, with 9 bases lying between them. Looked up from germline, CDR1 is SGHKS and CDR2 is YYEKEE (reference sequence). CDR3 DNA sequence: TGTGCCAGCAGCTTGGAGGGTGGTACCTACAATGAGCAGTTCTTC. Protein sequence: CASSLEGGTYNEQFF.

This clonotype was seen only a few times. This rearrangement joins TRBV6-6 to TRBJ1-5, with D possibly matching TRBD1 (6 bases). CDR3 length: 15 residues. Germline lookup yields CDR1 MNHNY and CDR2 SVGAGI (reference sequence). V gave up 0 bases and J gave up 9 bases, with 15 bases separating them. Written as DNA, the CDR3 is TGTGCCAGCAGTTACTCGTTTCCAGGGGAAAGGCCCCAGCATTTT. Translating gives CASSYSFPGERPQHF.

The chain uses TRBV29-1 and TRBJ2-5; D remains ambiguous. CDR3 length: 14 amino acids. Looked up from germline, CDR1 is SQVTM and CDR2 is ANQGSEA. Trimming shortened V by 2 bases and J by 2 bases, and 12 bases separated the two germline ends. This CDR3 is CSVEPVDQQETQYF. The CDR3 DNA follows: TGCAGCGTTGAACCGGTGGACCAACAAGAGACCCAGTACTTC.

This clonotype has just a few counts. The chain combines TRBV20-1 with TRBJ2-3, with 9 positions matching TRBD2. Germline V CDR1 and CDR2: DFQATT, SNEGSKA (reference sequence). V lost 0 bases, J lost 6 bases, and 4 bases stayed unmatched. CDR3 length: 14 residues. DNA of the CDR3: TGCAGTGCTAGAGAACTAGCGGGTAGGGATACGCAGTATTTT. This sequence encodes CSARELAGRDTQYF.

The chain joins TRBV14 to TRBJ2-1; no firm D call. CDR3 length equals 14 residues. The V end was cut by 2 bases, the J end by 3 bases, with 8 bases between. Germline lookup yields CDR1 SGHDN and CDR2 FVKESK. The CDR3 reads CASSQRRYYNEQFF. CDR3 nucleotide sequence: TGTGCCAGCAGCCAAAGACGATACTACAATGAGCAGTTCTTC.

The genes are TRBV25-1 and TRBJ2-3; D call uncertain. Per germline, CDR1 MGHDK and CDR2 SYGVNS. The CDR3 runs 15 residues. Deletions cut 3 bases from V and 2 bases from J, with 12 bases between. CDR3 coding DNA: TGTGCCAGCAGTGACCGCGGACCCTACACAGATACGCAGTATTTT. It translates to CASSDRGPYTDTQYF.

A few counts support this clonotype. This chain joins TRBV5-6 and TRBJ1-4, with D perhaps matching TRBD1 (6 bases). There are 13 residues in the CDR3. Germline lookup yields CDR1 SGHDT and CDR2 YYEEEE. Trimming stripped 5 bases from V and 6 bases from J, with 11 bases between. CDR3 in DNA: TGTGCCAGCAGTGCCGGGGGCGATGAAAAACTGTTTTTT. It yields the protein CASSAGGDEKLFF.

Regarding this clonotype: A junction boundary mismatches the germline segment, possibly from a read error. DNA for the CDR3: TGCGGTGCTAGGGAAGTGGATGAAAAACTGTTTTTT. Its translation: CGAREVDEKLFF. V and J are TRBV20-1 and TRBJ1-4; D call uncertain. Germline CDR1 reads DFQATT; CDR2 reads SNEGSKA (reference sequence). The CDR3 is 12 residues long.

The chain has TRBV10-3 and TRBJ2-1, with D possibly matching TRBD1 (5 bases). V dropped 0 bases and J dropped 8 bases, with 14 bases sitting between them. From germline, CDR1 is ENHRY and CDR2 SYGVKD. The CDR3 runs 15 residues. The chain's CDR3 is CAISESTARSHEQFF. Written as DNA, the CDR3 is TGTGCCATCAGTGAGTCGACAGCCCGGTCCCATGAGCAGTTCTTC.

This clonotype appeared a few times. The chain links TRBV29-1 to TRBJ2-4; D might be TRBD1 or TRBD2, each matching 5 bases. Germline-derived CDR1 and CDR2 are SQVTM and ANQGSEA. The CDR3 has 12 amino acids. Trimming pared 3 bases from V and 13 bases from J, leaving 16 bases between. The CDR3 loop reads CSVEPGAGEQYF. For the CDR3, the DNA is TGCAGCGTTGAGCCCGGGGCTGGGGAGCAGTACTTC.

The V call is TRBV29-1, the J call TRBJ1-2; weak D call: TRBD1 (5 bases). Trimming took 6 bases from V and 3 from J, leaving 14 bases between them. The CDR3 is 13 residues long. The V gene's germline CDR1 is SQVTM and CDR2 ANQGSEA. The CDR3 loop reads CSVGFGGDYGYTF. The CDR3 DNA reads TGCAGCGTGGGATTTGGGGGGGACTATGGCTACACCTTC.

Note on this clonotype: One end of the junction varies from germline; a read error may be responsible. The chain has TRBV2 and TRBJ2-5, with D uncertain. The length of the CDR3 is 12 residues. Germline V gene data show CDR1 as SNHLY and CDR2 as FYNNEI. CDR3 protein: CASSGTQGTQYF. The CDR3 bases are TGTGCCAGCAGTGGGACCCAAGGGACCCAGTACTTC.

There are a few counts of this clonotype. The V gene is TRBV6-1, the J gene TRBJ2-1; no definite D call. V lost 10 bases and J lost 4, with 17 bases in between. The V gene's germline CDR1 is MNHNS and CDR2 SASEGT. CDR3 size: 14 residues. CDR3 in amino acids: CAIARVSLYNEQFF. For the CDR3, the DNA is TGTGCCATAGCAAGGGTATCCCTTTACAATGAGCAGTTCTTC.